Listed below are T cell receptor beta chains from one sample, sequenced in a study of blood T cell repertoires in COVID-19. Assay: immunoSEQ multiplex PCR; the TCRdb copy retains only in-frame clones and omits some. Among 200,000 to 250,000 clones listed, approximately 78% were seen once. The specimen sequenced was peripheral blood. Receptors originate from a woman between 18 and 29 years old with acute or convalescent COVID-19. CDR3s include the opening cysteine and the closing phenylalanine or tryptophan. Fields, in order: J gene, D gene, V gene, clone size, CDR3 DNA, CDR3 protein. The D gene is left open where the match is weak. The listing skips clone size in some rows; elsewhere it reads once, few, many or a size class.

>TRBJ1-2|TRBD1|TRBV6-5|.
TGTGCCAGCAGTTACTCTGGACAGGGCACTGGCTACACCTTC
CASSYSGQGTGYTF
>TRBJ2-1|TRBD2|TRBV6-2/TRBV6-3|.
TGTGCCAGCAGTTACGGGGCCAGGGCCGGGACTAGCGGATACAATGAGCAGTTCTTC
CASSYGARAGTSGYNEQFF
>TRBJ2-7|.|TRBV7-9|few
TGTGCCAGCAGCTTTCAGGACTACGAGCAGTACTTC
CASSFQDYEQYF
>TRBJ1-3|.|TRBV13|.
TGTGCCAGCAGCCCACGCCCAAAGGGGGGGACATACTCTGGAAACACCATATATTTT
CASSPRPKGGTYSGNTIYF
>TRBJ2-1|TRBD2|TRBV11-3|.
TGTGCCAGCAGCTTAACCAGCGGGAGTCCCCATGAGCAGTTCTTC
CASSLTSGSPHEQFF
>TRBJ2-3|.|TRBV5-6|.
TGTGCCAGCAGCGCGGTGTTAACAGATACGCAGTATTTT
CASSAVLTDTQYF
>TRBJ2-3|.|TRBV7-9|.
TGTGCCAGCAGCTTAGTGGGCCGGGAGCGGCATACGCAGTATTTT
CASSLVGRERHTQYF
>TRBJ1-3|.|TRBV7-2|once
TGTGCCAGCAGCTTAGCGGGTTGGGGGGGACGAGGTTCTGGAAACACCATATATTTT
CASSLAGWGGRGSGNTIYF
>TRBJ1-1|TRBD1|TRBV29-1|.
TGCAGCGTTAGACAGGGTGGTTGGGTGAACACTGAAGCTTTCTTT
CSVRQGGWVNTEAFF
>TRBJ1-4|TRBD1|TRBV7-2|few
TGTGCCAGCAGCTTGGACAGGGGGACAGCTAATGAAAAACTGTTTTTT
CASSLDRGTANEKLFF
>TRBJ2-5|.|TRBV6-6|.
TGTGCCAGCAGGCACAAACAGGGCCAAGAGACCCAGTACTTC
CASRHKQGQETQYF
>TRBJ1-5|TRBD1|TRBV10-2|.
TGCGCCAGCAGGGAGGGACAGGTCAATCAGCCCCAGCATTTT
CASREGQVNQPQHF
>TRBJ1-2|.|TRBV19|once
TGTGCCAGTAGTATAGTGAAGGGGAACTATGGCTACACCTTC
CASSIVKGNYGYTF
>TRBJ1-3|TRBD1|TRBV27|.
TGTGCCAGCAGGTCAGGGGGCAGCTCTGGAAACACCATATATTTT
CASRSGGSSGNTIYF
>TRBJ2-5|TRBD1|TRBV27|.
TGTGCCAGCAGTGAATTGACAGGGGGCAAGGAGACCCAGTACTTC
CASSELTGGKETQYF
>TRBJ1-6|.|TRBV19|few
TGTGCCAGTAGGACAGATTCCTATAATTCACCCCTCCACTTT
CASRTDSYNSPLHF
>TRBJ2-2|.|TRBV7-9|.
TGTGCCAGCAGCTTAGCTAGCGCCATCGGGGAGCTGTTTTTT
CASSLASAIGELFF
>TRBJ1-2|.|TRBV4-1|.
TGCGCCAGCAGCCAAGAAGGACGTGATTGGGGGGGAAATGGCTACACCTTC
CASSQEGRDWGGNGYTF
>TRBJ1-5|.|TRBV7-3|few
TGTGCCAGCAGCTTATACAGGGATCAGCCCCAGCATTTT
CASSLYRDQPQHF
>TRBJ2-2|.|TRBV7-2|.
TGTGCCAGCAGCCGCAGGGGGGAGCGAATAACCGGGGAGCTGTTTTTT
CASSRRGERITGELFF
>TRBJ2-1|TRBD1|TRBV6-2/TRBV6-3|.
TGTGCCAGCAGTTACCGACAGGGCAGTGCCTACAATGAGCAGTTCTTC
CASSYRQGSAYNEQFF
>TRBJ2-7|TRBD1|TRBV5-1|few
TGCGCCAGCAGCGATTACAGGGGTGGCTACGAGCAGTACTTC
CASSDYRGGYEQYF
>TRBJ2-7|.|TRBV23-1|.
TGCGCCAGTCTCTTTCGGGGGGTCCCGGGACCCAGGGGAACGGGCGAGCAGTACTTC
CASLFRGVPGPRGTGEQYF
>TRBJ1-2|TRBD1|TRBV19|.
TGTGCCAGTAGTATAGCGTCGGACAGGGACGGCTGGGACTATGGCTACACCTTC
CASSIASDRDGWDYGYTF
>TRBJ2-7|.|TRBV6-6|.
TGTGCCAGCAGTTATGGCGGCTCCTACGAGCAGTACTTC
CASSYGGSYEQYF
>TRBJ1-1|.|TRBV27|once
TGTGCCAGCAGTGCGGGGTGGGGGGGGAACACTGAAGCTTTCTTT
CASSAGWGGNTEAFF
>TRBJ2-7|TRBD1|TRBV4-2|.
TGTGCCAGCAGCCAAGGGGATGGAGCCGGGACAGGGGTCTACGAGCAGTACTTC
CASSQGDGAGTGVYEQYF
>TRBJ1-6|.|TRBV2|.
TGTGCCAGCAGTCCCCGACGGGGACCCCTCCACTTT
CASSPRRGPLHF
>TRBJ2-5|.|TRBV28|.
TGTGCCAGCAGCCAAAACAGGGAGCGGGAGACCCAGTACTTC
CASSQNRERETQYF
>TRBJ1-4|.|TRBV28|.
TGTGCCAGCAGTTTGGCAGGGGAACAAGGTGAAAAACTGTTTTTT
CASSLAGEQGEKLFF
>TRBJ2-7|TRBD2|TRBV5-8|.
TGTGCCAGCTGGAGGACTAGCGCTTACGAGCAGTACTTC
CASWRTSAYEQYF
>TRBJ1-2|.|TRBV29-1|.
TGCAGCGTGGAGGCCAGGGGAGGGTATTCTGGCTACACCTTC
CSVEARGGYSGYTF
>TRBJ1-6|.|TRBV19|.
TGTGCCGTCGGGGGACCCACCTATAATTCACCCCTCCACTTT
CAVGGPTYNSPLHF
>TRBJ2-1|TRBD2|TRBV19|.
TGTGCCAGTCAGGAGGGACTAGCGGGAGTCCACCCCTACAATGAGCAGTTCTTC
CASQEGLAGVHPYNEQFF
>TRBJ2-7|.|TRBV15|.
TGTGCCACCAGCAGAGTATCCGGACAGATCCACGAGCAGTACTTC
CATSRVSGQIHEQYF
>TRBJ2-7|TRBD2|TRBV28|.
TGTGCCAGCAGTCAAGCGGGAGCTAGGTACGAGCAGTACTTC
CASSQAGARYEQYF
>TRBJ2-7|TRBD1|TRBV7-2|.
TGTGCCAGCAGCTTAGGGGACAGGGGGCCCCGGGGCGAGCAGTACTTC
CASSLGDRGPRGEQYF
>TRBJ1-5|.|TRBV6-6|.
TGTGCCAGCAGTTACAGTCAAAGGGGTGAGCCCCAGCATTTT
CASSYSQRGEPQHF
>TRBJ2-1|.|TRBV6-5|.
TGTGCCAGCAGTTACGATCGAGCGCCCAATGAGCAGTTCTTC
CASSYDRAPNEQFF
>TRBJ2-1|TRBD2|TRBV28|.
TGTGCCAGCAGTCTCTCCGGGACTAGCGGGAGCAATGAGCAGTTCTTC
CASSLSGTSGSNEQFF
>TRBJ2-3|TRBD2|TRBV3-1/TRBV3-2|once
TGTGCCAGCAGCCGATCAGCGGGACGCACAGATACGCAGTATTTT
CASSRSAGRTDTQYF
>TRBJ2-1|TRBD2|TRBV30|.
TGTGCCTGGAGTGGACTAGCGGGAGAGGGGCGGCAGTTCTTC
CAWSGLAGEGRQFF
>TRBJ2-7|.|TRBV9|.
TGTGCCAGCAGCGGCCGGGACTCGCCTCGGGAGCAGTACTTC
CASSGRDSPREQYF
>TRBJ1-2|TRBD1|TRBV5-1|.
TGCGCCAGCAGCTCCTTAGGACAGGAACCCTATGGCTACACCTTC
CASSSLGQEPYGYTF
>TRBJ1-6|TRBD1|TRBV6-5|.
TGTGCCAGCAGTTACCGCCCGGACAGGACAGGACCCCTCCACTTT
CASSYRPDRTGPLHF
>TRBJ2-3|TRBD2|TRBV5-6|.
TGTGCCAGCAGCTTGGTTAGCGGGAGAACAGATACGCAGTATTTT
CASSLVSGRTDTQYF
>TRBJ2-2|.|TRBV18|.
TGTGCCAGCGCTTCAGACACCGGGGAGCTGTTTTTT
CASASDTGELFF
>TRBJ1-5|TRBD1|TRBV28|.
TGTGCCAGCACAAGCCCCCTCGGGACAGATGAGTCTAGCAATCAGCCCCAGCATTTT
CASTSPLGTDESSNQPQHF
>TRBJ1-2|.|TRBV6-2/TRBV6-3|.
TGTGCCAGCAGTTACGCTGGCAGATCTAACTATGGCTACACCTTC
CASSYAGRSNYGYTF
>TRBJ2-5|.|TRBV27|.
TGTGCCAGCAGTCCCGCTGGGGGGTGGAAGGAGACCCAGTACTTC
CASSPAGGWKETQYF
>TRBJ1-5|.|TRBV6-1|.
TGTGCCAGCAGTGAGATGGACAGCCGCAATCAGCCCCAGCATTTT
CASSEMDSRNQPQHF
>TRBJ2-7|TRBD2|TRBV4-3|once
TGCGCCAGCAGCCAAGATCGAAGCGGGAGATCCTACGAGCAGTACTTC
CASSQDRSGRSYEQYF
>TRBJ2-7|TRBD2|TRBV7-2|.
TGTGCCAGCAGCTCGGGACTAGCGGGAGTTTTGTCCTACGAGCAGTACTTC
CASSSGLAGVLSYEQYF
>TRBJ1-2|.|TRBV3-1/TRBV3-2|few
TGTGCCAGCACCAGAAGAGGGGCAGGGGACACACCGACCGCGGGCTACACCTTC
CASTRRGAGDTPTAGYTF